The clone carrying this TCR beta chain was seen a handful of times. Its antigen is unknown. V dropped 3 bases and J dropped 15; count of bases not matched to a gene: 4. This CDR3 has 12 residues. Germline V gene lookup returns CDR1 LGHDT and CDR2 YNNKEL (reference sequence). This entry is derived from a study of T cells in Graves' hyperthyroidism and ophthalmopathy. Study results and limitations: The authors' 13 V-J model separated ophthalmopathy from stable hyperthyroidism.

Using RNA transcripts as the source, TCR beta CDR3 regions were amplified. RT-PCR in the first round (using the HTBI primer set) targeted the TCR CDR3. TCRdb used MiXCR to reprocess the multiplex PCR reads, holding one entry per CDR3 protein. The sample shows roughly 300,000 distinct CDR3 sequences, about 20% of them seen only once. The chain couples TRBV3-1 to TRBJ2-1, with 11 bases fitting TRBD2. Sequencing input: blood. This clonotype originated in a woman aged 45-60 years with Graves' hyperthyroidism. The chain's CDR3 is CASSQGGTSGFF. CDR3 sequence (DNA): TGTGCCAGCAGCCAGGGTGGGACTAGCGGGTTCTTC.